These T cell receptor beta chains were read from a single sample in a study of response to subunit inactivated influenza vaccine. One entry per CDR3 protein, called by TCRdb with MiXCR from the RT-PCR reads. The data contain 400,000 to 650,000 distinct CDR3 sequences, roughly 7.9% of them seen just once; the ten biggest clones take up around 13%. Sequences were derived from PBMCs from blood, sampled less than 30 months after vaccination. Every receptor here comes from a man between 50 and 75 years old who received an inactivated influenza vaccine. Both conserved end residues are trimmed from each CDR3. The size field is filled for only some rows; it gives once, few, many or a size class.

J	size	length	V	CDR3
TRBJ2-3	many	13	TRBV24-1	ATSDPSGYTDTQY
TRBJ1-5	many	11	TRBV20-1	SAMALRGQPQH
TRBJ2-5	many	8	TRBV20-1	SARWETQY
TRBJ1-2	few	17	TRBV7-2	ASSLAVSAGGPLSYGYT
TRBJ2-2	.	12	TRBV9	ASSALYNTGELF
TRBJ2-7	.	14	TRBV5-1	ASSLKLGGAPYEQY
TRBJ1-2	.	12	TRBV7-2	ASRSRGVNYGYT
TRBJ2-1	.	11	TRBV12-3/TRBV12-4	ASLLSGLNEQF
TRBJ2-1	many	10	TRBV7-9	ASSSQAGEQF
TRBJ1-6	.	14	TRBV20-1	SARDWGRIRNSPLH
TRBJ2-1	.	12	TRBV7-2	TSSLAFLGNEQF
TRBJ2-1	few	14	TRBV10-2	ASSEFSGRASNEQF
TRBJ2-7	few	13	TRBV5-1	ASSVQGESSYEQY
TRBJ2-7	many	9	TRBV28	ASSLLGQQY
TRBJ2-1	.	12	TRBV30	AWSAGQGHNEQF
TRBJ2-7	few	15	TRBV6-1	ASQKAPPDRGLYEQY
TRBJ2-2	few	12	TRBV23-1	ASSHGRDTGELF
TRBJ2-3	many	13	TRBV4-2	ASTSKLGIPDTQY
TRBJ2-1	.	14	TRBV28	ASSLPGLAGVNEQF
TRBJ2-5	few	12	TRBV5-1	ASSLASRVETQY
TRBJ1-6	few	12	TRBV3-1	ASSQGGYNSPLH
TRBJ1-2	few	12	TRBV7-2	ASSRQAQGSGYT
TRBJ2-3	.	9	TRBV10-3	AIGLTYTQY
TRBJ2-2	many	13	TRBV7-9	ASSLGHANTGELF
TRBJ2-1	many	13	TRBV5-1	ASSLAGTDYNEQF
TRBJ2-5	few	13	TRBV28	ASREQGWGQETQY
TRBJ2-1	many	14	TRBV24-1	ATSDRTGGAYNEQF
TRBJ2-3	.	14	TRBV7-9	ASSLEPLSGANTQY
TRBJ2-7	.	11	TRBV20-1	SASGRGLYEQY
TRBJ2-5	.	14	TRBV20-1	SARDSRFGTGETQY
TRBJ2-1	few	12	TRBV28	ASTNSGPYNEQF
TRBJ1-1	.	13	TRBV7-6	ASSLRPSGSTEAF
TRBJ1-5	few	12	TRBV6-2/TRBV6-3	ASTLTGGREPQH
TRBJ2-2	many	10	TRBV29-1	SVGPGVGELF
TRBJ2-7	.	12	TRBV2	ASSDRSGIYEQY
TRBJ2-7	many	10	TRBV6-5	ASRIGTVEQY
TRBJ2-1	few	11	TRBV7-2	ASSFSRVNEQF
TRBJ2-2	.	14	TRBV29-1	SVLGLAGKNTGELF
TRBJ1-1	few	14	TRBV4-3	ASSQDWLTENTEAF
TRBJ2-1	.	13	TRBV9	ASSEGTSEYNEQF
TRBJ1-3	.	13	TRBV3-1	ASSRGQTSGYTIY
TRBJ2-3	few	14	TRBV30	AWSIRNRDSTDTQY
TRBJ2-7	many	13	TRBV4-3	ASSQDLTGAYEQY
TRBJ2-1	.	16	TRBV5-1	ASSLAGPAGRASGEQF
TRBJ2-1	few	13	TRBV5-1	ASSLGQGAFDEQF